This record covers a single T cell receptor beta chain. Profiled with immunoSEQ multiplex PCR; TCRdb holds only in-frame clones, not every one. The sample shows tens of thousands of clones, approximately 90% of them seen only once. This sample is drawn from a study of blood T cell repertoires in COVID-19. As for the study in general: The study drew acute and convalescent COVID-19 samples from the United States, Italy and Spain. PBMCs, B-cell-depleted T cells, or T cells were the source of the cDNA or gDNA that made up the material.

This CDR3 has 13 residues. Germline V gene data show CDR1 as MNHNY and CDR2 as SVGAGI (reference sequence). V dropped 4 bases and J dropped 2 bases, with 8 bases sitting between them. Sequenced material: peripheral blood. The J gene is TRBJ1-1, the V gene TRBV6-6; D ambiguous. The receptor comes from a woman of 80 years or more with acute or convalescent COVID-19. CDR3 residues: CASSWPENTEAFF. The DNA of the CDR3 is TGTGCCAGCAGTTGGCCCGAAAACACTGAAGCTTTCTTT.